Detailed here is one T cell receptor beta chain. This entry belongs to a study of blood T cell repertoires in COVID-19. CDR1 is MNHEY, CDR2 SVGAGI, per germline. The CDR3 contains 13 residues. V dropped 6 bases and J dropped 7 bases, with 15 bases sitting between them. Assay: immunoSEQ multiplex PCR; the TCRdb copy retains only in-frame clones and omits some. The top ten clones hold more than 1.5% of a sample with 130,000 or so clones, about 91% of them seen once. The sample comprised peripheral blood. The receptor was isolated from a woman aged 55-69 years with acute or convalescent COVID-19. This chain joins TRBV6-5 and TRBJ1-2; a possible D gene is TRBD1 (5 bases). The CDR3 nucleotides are TGTGCCAGCAGGGCCGACAGAATCACTGGCTACACCTTC. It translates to CASRADRITGYTF.